These 31 T cell receptor beta chains came from one sample sequenced in a study of PD-L1 blockade in urothelial cancer. Sequencing was performed with immunoSEQ multiplex PCR; in TCRdb, only in-frame clones are kept and a portion is missing. The sample lists some 41,000 clones, approximately 89% occurring once. Sample: PBMCs, taken around atezolizumab (anti-PD-L1) treatment. The origin of the receptors is a man older than 75 with urothelial cancer.

The V gene is TRBV4-1, the J gene TRBJ2-7, with D possibly matching TRBD1 (5 bases). The V end was cut by 4 bases, the J end by 2 bases, with 18 bases between. In germline, CDR1 is MGHRA, CDR2 YSYEKL. This CDR3 is built from 16 residues. The CDR3 coding sequence is TGCGCCAGCAGCCGAGACCCGTTTGACAGTGCCTACGAGCAGTACTTC. This codes for CASSRDPFDSAYEQYF.

The chain combines TRBV5-1 with TRBJ2-3, with 12 positions matching TRBD2. V shed 4 bases, J shed 4 bases, and the junction held 7 bases outside the gene matches. CDR3 length equals 16 residues. Germline CDR1 reads SGHRS; CDR2 reads YFSETQ. CDR3 loop: CASSTLAGGGADTQYF. Here the CDR3 DNA reads TGCGCCAGCAGCACCCTAGCGGGAGGGGGTGCAGATACGCAGTATTTT.

The rearrangement links TRBV6-5 to TRBJ2-7, with 9 bases matching TRBD2. CDR3 length: 13 amino acids. After removal of 6 bases from V and 6 bases from J, the junction contained 6 bases not matched to a gene. The V gene's germline CDR1 is MNHEY and CDR2 SVGAGI. CDR3 residues: CASSRGTSFEQYF. CDR3 sequence (DNA): TGTGCCAGCAGCCGTGGGACTAGCTTCGAGCAGTACTTC.

The V gene is TRBV27, the J gene TRBJ2-5; D is undetermined. The CDR3 spans 14 residues. Trimming removed 3 bases at V and 2 bases at J, with 10 bases between. The germline V gene has CDR1 MNHEY and CDR2 SMNVEV (reference sequence). Here the CDR3 DNA reads TGTGCCAGCAGTTTTCTCCAGTCTCAAGAGACCCAGTACTTC. It is translated as CASSFLQSQETQYF.

V is TRBV5-1 and J is TRBJ2-1; 8 nucleotides align to TRBD2. From germline, CDR1 is SGHRS and CDR2 YFSETQ. V trimming: 1 base; J trimming: 6 bases; junction bases outside the gene matches: 6. CDR3 length equals 15 residues. The CDR3 loop is CASSLSGSPSNEQFF. The CDR3 DNA is TGCGCCAGCAGCTTGAGCGGGAGTCCGTCCAATGAGCAGTTCTTC.

The chain's CDR3 is CASIGRAGGSQETQYF. The CDR3 nucleotides are TGTGCCAGCATCGGAAGGGCGGGAGGGTCCCAAGAGACCCAGTACTTC. The chain uses TRBV7-9 and TRBJ2-5; TRBD2 agrees at 9 bases. The CDR3 extends over 16 amino acids. Germline V gene lookup returns CDR1 SEHNR and CDR2 FQNEAQ (reference sequence). V was clipped by 7 bases and J by 1 base; unmatched bases: 10.

This clone came up once. The chain employs TRBV4-3 and TRBJ1-4; 8 bases line up with TRBD1. V lost 1 base and J lost 6; bases outside the gene matches: 4. Germline CDR1 and CDR2: LGHNA and YSLEER. This CDR3 region has 15 residues. The DNA for the CDR3 is TGCGCCAGCAGCCAAGTAGACAGGGGTGATGAAAAACTGTTTTTT. It yields the protein CASSQVDRGDEKLFF.

This chain links TRBV9 with TRBJ2-2; 8 bases are a match to TRBD2. This CDR3 comprises 15 residues. After removal of 0 bases from V and 5 bases from J, the junction contained 3 bases not matched to a gene. Germline assignment: CDR1 SGDLS and CDR2 YYNGEE. CDR3 nucleotide sequence: TGTGCCAGCAGCGTAGACGGGAGGGGAACCGGGGAGCTGTTTTTT. Protein sequence: CASSVDGRGTGELFF.

V is TRBV7-2 and J is TRBJ1-3; perhaps TRBD1 as D (6 bases). The CDR3 length is 15 residues. In germline, CDR1 is SGHTA, CDR2 FQGNSA. V lost 2 bases, J lost 4 bases, and 12 bases lay in between. CDR3 coding DNA: TGTGCCAGCAGCTTAACAGGGCCGGGAGGAAACACCATATATTTT. This translates into CASSLTGPGGNTIYF.

The gene calls are TRBV29-1 and TRBJ1-4; D perhaps matches TRBD1 (6 bases). CDR3 length: 12 amino acids. The V end lost 7 bases, the J end lost 4 bases, and 10 bases lay between the germline ends. Germline CDR1 SQVTM, CDR2 ANQGSEA. The CDR3 spells CSARTDNEKLFF. CDR3 DNA sequence: TGCAGCGCCCGGACAGATAATGAAAAACTGTTTTTT.

The genes are TRBV15 and TRBJ2-1; 11 bases are a match to TRBD2. The trim removed 5 bases at V and 3 bases at J, leaving 18 bases unmatched. CDR3 length equals 20 residues. In germline, CDR1 is LNHNV, CDR2 YYDKDF (reference sequence). The CDR3 sequence: CATSGFIAGGQKKYYNEQFF. CDR3 DNA sequence: TGTGCCACCAGCGGATTCATAGCGGGAGGGCAAAAAAAATACTACAATGAGCAGTTCTTC.

The CDR3 DNA reads TGTGCCACCAGCGCGGACAGGGGGTCCTACGAGCAGTACTTC. Protein product: CATSADRGSYEQYF. The V call is TRBV15, the J call TRBJ2-7; TRBD1 matches 10 bases. The ends lost 5 bases at V and 1 base at J; junction bases unmatched: 2. The germline V gene has CDR1 LNHNV and CDR2 YYDKDF (reference sequence). This CDR3 is built from 14 residues.

The chain employs TRBV4-3 and TRBJ1-2, with 9 bases lining up with TRBD1. Germline V gene sequence: CDR1 LGHNA, CDR2 YSLEER. J was trimmed by 0 bases and V by 3 bases; bases with no gene match: 2. This CDR3 has 15 residues. The CDR3 DNA follows: TGCGCCAGCAGCCACACAGGGGGCCCTAACTATGGCTACACCTTC. Its translation is CASSHTGGPNYGYTF.

This clone was recorded only once. The J gene is TRBJ2-1, the V gene TRBV5-1; no reliable D call. V was clipped by 8 bases and J by 8 bases, with 23 bases between them. The length of the CDR3 is 15 residues. Germline V gene data show CDR1 as SGHRS and CDR2 as YFSETQ. The CDR3 nucleotides read TGCGCCAGTAACCCCCTATCGCGGTTCTCAGATGAGCAGTTCTTC. As protein: CASNPLSRFSDEQFF.

V usage is TRBV11-2 and J usage is TRBJ2-2; the match to TRBD2 covers 11 bases. Trimming at V came to 2 bases and at J to 7 bases, leaving 6 bases not matched to a gene. Germline V gives CDR1 SGHAT, CDR2 FQNNGV. This CDR3 spans 16 amino acids. CDR3 sequence (DNA): TGTGCCAGCAGCTTACATAGCGGGAGGGGGTTCGGGGAGCTGTTTTTT. Its translation is CASSLHSGRGFGELFF.

The rearrangement joins TRBV7-9 to TRBJ2-3, with a possible D match to TRBD1 (5 bases). This CDR3 is 16 amino acids long. Trimming took off 5 bases at V and 0 bases at J, with 15 bases between the two ends. Germline V gene sequence: CDR1 SEHNR, CDR2 FQNEAQ (reference sequence). CDR3 sequence (DNA): TGTGCCAGCAGCCCCAGTTCAGGGTTTAGCACAGATACGCAGTATTTT. It codes for CASSPSSGFSTDTQYF.

About this clone: The same CDR3 arises from other DNA sequences in this sample as well. This chain joins TRBV5-1 and TRBJ2-2, with D unclear. CDR3 size: 14 residues. Germline CDR1 SGHRS, CDR2 YFSETQ. The V gene lost 0 bases and the J gene lost 1 base, with 4 bases spanning the gap. CDR3 in amino acids: CASSLGQNTGELFF. The CDR3, as DNA: TGCGCCAGCAGCTTGGGACAGAACACCGGGGAGCTGTTTTTT.

The chain carries TRBV21-1 and TRBJ2-7; the D segment call TRBD2 is taken from the table without a DNA check. TRBV21-1 is reported as a pseudogene. This CDR3 comprises 12 residues. In nucleotides, the CDR3 is TGTGCCAGCAGCAAAGTAACCTACGAGCAGTACTTC. This encodes CASSKVTYEQYF.

J is TRBJ2-7 and V is TRBV5-4, with TRBD2 matching 7 bases. This CDR3 has 13 amino acids. The germline V gene encodes CDR1 SGHNT and CDR2 YYREEE (reference sequence). J was trimmed by 6 bases and V by 2 bases; bases with no gene match: 5. The DNA of the CDR3 is TGTGCCAGCAGCTTCCGACTAGCTCCCGAGCAGTACTTC. It is translated as CASSFRLAPEQYF. Combining the CDR3 with reference TRBV5-4 and TRBJ2-7 gives the whole variable domain ETGVTQSPTHLIKTRGQQVTLRCSSQSGHNTVSWYQQALGQGPQFIFQYYREEENGRGNFPPRFSGLQFPNYSSELNVNALELDDSALYLCASSFRLAPEQYFGPGTRLTVT.

The chain couples TRBV14 to TRBJ2-2; weak D call: TRBD1 (5 bases). Trimming took off 6 bases at V and 4 bases at J, with 9 bases between the two ends. The CDR3 extends over 13 amino acids. Germline V gives CDR1 SGHDN, CDR2 FVKESK. CDR3 DNA: TGTGCCAGCAGAGCAGGGCGCACCGGGGAGCTGTTTTTT. Translating gives CASRAGRTGELFF.

The chain has TRBV6-6 and TRBJ2-3, with 7 bases lining up with TRBD2. Germline lookup yields CDR1 MNHNY and CDR2 SVGAGI (reference sequence). This CDR3 is 14 amino acids long. The V segment lost 7 bases and the J segment 1 base; nucleotides outside the gene matches: 5. The CDR3 is CASMVGGRTDTQYF. CDR3 nucleotides: TGTGCCAGCATGGTGGGAGGGCGCACAGATACGCAGTATTTT.

The V gene is TRBV7-9, the J gene TRBJ1-3, with 7 bases that match TRBD1. V gave up 5 bases and J gave up 3 bases; unmatched junction bases: 13. CDR1 and CDR2 from the germline V gene are SEHNR and FQNEAQ (reference sequence). The CDR3 is 17 residues long. CDR3 sequence (DNA): TGTGCCAGCAGCAATAAACAGGGGAATCGCGGTGGAAACACCATATATTTT. Its translation is CASSNKQGNRGGNTIYF.

The sample holds one count of this clone. The gene calls are TRBV11-2 and TRBJ2-7; maybe TRBD1 (6 bases). CDR1 SGHAT and CDR2 FQNNGV come from the germline V gene. The V end was cut by 1 base, the J end by 2 bases, with 12 bases between. This CDR3 has 15 residues. CDR3 DNA: TGTGCCAGCAGCTTAGCTCGCGGACAGACCTACGAGCAGTACTTC. Protein product: CASSLARGQTYEQYF.

The chain is built from TRBV6-4 and TRBJ2-1; 14 positions agree with TRBD2. Germline values: CDR1 MRHNA, CDR2 SNTAGT. CDR3 length equals 16 residues. Trimming removed 6 bases from V and 6 bases from J; junction bases left unmatched: 7. The CDR3: CASSSGTSGRSNEQFF. Here the CDR3 DNA reads TGTGCCAGCAGCAGCGGGACTAGCGGGAGAAGCAATGAGCAGTTCTTC.

The chain has TRBV18 and TRBJ1-3; 7 bases align to TRBD1. Germline CDR1 reads KGHSH; CDR2 reads LQKENI. V shed 3 bases and J 0 bases; nucleotides not matched to a gene: 2. The length of the CDR3 is 15 residues. In DNA, the CDR3 is TGTGCCAGCTCACCGGGACAGAACTCTGGAAACACCATATATTTT. This codes for CASSPGQNSGNTIYF.

This sequence joins TRBV28 and TRBJ2-7; TRBD2 matches at 7 bases. The J segment lost 0 bases and the V segment lost 7 bases, leaving 12 bases of the junction unmatched. Germline loops: CDR1 MDHEN, CDR2 SYDVKM. The CDR3 is made up of 16 amino acids. The CDR3 sequence is CASNPGGSGYSYEQYF. CDR3 sequence (DNA): TGTGCCAGCAACCCCGGGGGGAGCGGGTACTCCTACGAGCAGTACTTC.

V gene TRBV13 combines with J gene TRBJ1-2, with 8 bases that match TRBD1. J lost 0 bases, V lost 5 bases, and 11 bases had no gene match. Germline V gene sequence: CDR1 PRHDT, CDR2 FYEKMQ (reference sequence). The CDR3 contains 17 residues. Here the CDR3 reads CASSAPTGAKANYGYTF. In DNA, the CDR3 is TGTGCCAGCAGCGCTCCGACAGGGGCCAAAGCTAACTATGGCTACACCTTC.

The genes are TRBV2 and TRBJ2-7, with 15 bases that match TRBD2. From germline, CDR1 is SNHLY and CDR2 FYNNEI. The CDR3 runs 17 residues. The V gene end was trimmed by 6 bases and the J gene end by 0 bases; junction bases not matched to a gene: 6. CDR3 amino acids: CASRPGLAGGNSYEQYF. The CDR3 bases are TGTGCCAGCAGGCCGGGACTAGCGGGAGGTAACTCCTACGAGCAGTACTTC.

J is TRBJ2-3 and V is TRBV11-2; 8 bases agree with TRBD2. The CDR3 contains 17 residues. The germline V gene has CDR1 SGHAT and CDR2 FQNNGV. Trimming cost V 1 base and J 0 bases; bases outside gene matches: 6. The chain's CDR3 is CASSLVPAGDSTDTQYF. The CDR3 DNA sequence: TGTGCCAGCAGCTTAGTTCCAGCGGGAGACAGCACAGATACGCAGTATTTT.

This chain joins TRBV11-3 and TRBJ2-7; D possibly corresponds to TRBD2 (6 bases). The CDR3 consists of 15 residues. CDR1 and CDR2 (germline): SGHNT, YENEEA. V shed 1 base and J shed 3 bases, with 13 bases lying between them. The CDR3 loop is CASSLAGGNFYEQYF. The DNA of the CDR3 is TGTGCCAGCAGCTTAGCTGGCGGGAACTTCTACGAGCAGTACTTC.

The chain recombines TRBV28 with TRBJ2-2, with D possibly being TRBD2 (5 bases). The germline V and J ends were trimmed by 1 base and 5 bases, with 17 bases remaining between them. The CDR3 contains 17 residues. CDR1 is MDHEN and CDR2 is SYDVKM in the germline V gene. The chain's CDR3 is CASSLLASRGSTGELFF. The CDR3 bases are TGTGCCAGCAGTTTATTGGCCTCCCGGGGTTCGACCGGGGAGCTGTTTTTT.